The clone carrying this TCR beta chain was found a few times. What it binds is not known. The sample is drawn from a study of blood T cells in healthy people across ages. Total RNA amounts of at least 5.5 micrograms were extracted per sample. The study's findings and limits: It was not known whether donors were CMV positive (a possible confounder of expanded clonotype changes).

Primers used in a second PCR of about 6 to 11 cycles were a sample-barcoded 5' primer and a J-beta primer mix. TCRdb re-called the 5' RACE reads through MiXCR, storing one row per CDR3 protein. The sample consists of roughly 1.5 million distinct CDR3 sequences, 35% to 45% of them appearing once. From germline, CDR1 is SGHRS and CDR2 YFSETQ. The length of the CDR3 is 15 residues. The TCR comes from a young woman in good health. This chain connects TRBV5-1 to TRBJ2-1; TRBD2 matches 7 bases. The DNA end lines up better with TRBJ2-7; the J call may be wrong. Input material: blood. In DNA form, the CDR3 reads TGCGCCAGCCGACCTGGGGGGGGAGCCTACAATGAGCAGTACTTC. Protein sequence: CASRPGGGAYNEQYF.